This T cell receptor (beta chain) was captured in a study of cytomegalovirus exposure and HLA in healthy donors. Study background: It was reported in a later analysis that the 100 to 150 validation repertoires used the same platform as the 650 to 800 first-cohort repertoires.

Germline V gives CDR1 SGHAT, CDR2 FQDESV (reference sequence). Trimming removed 1 base from V and 0 bases from J, with 13 bases in between. The CDR3 length is 17 residues. General study findings and limits: Rarity held for most TCR sequences, but there were some public TCRs that occurred in many donors.

Concerning this clone: The antigen is not known.

The protocol was immunoSEQ multiplex PCR, while the TCRdb copy is restricted to in-frame clones and leaves out a portion. Found here are 200,000 or so clones, around 90% of them singletons; the top ten hold 2.9%. This chain uses TRBV11-1 with TRBJ2-1; unclear D gene. The sample taken for sequencing was PBMCs. The receptor was derived from a woman between 18 and 30 years old in good health and CMV-seronegative. DNA for the CDR3: TGTGCCAGCAGCTTAGACCTAGGCCTTAGCTCCTACAATGAGCAGTTCTTC. Its protein is CASSLDLGLSSYNEQFF.